Included here is one T cell receptor beta chain sequence, with context. This sample is drawn from a study of PD-L1 blockade in urothelial cancer. The CDR3 covers 13 residues. The V gene lost 6 bases and the J gene lost 4 bases, with 12 bases spanning the gap. Germline CDR1 and CDR2: MDHEN and SYDVKM. Clones were read by immunoSEQ multiplex PCR, and TCRdb kept only the in-frame ones, dropping some. The sample shows around 120,000 clones, 70% to 85% of them seen only once. The sequencing here drew on PBMCs, taken around atezolizumab (anti-PD-L1) treatment. The receptor was derived from a man aged 50 or older with urothelial cancer. The chain is built from TRBV28 and TRBJ1-2, with no clear D. The CDR3, as DNA: TGTGCCAGCAGCCCCACCGGGAGCTATGGCTACACCTTC. It specifies CASSPTGSYGYTF.